This T cell receptor (beta chain) emerged from a study of T cell repertoires in cytomegalovirus infection. Study-level information: Based on public TCR beta signatures, there were indications of CMV infection and of a matching HLA type. Study-wide results and caveats: Dominating the ex vivo response were HLA-C-restricted CMV-specific TCR beta clonotypes. Summed frequency of shared TCR beta families picked out CMV carriers who also had the relevant HLA.

MiXCR, applied by TCRdb to the reads, yields one record per CDR3 protein. Found here are more than 650,000 distinct CDR3 sequences, roughly 36% of them singletons; the top ten hold roughly 2.8%. This clonotype was seen more than once but under ten times. Its cognate antigen is unknown. This CDR3 comprises 18 residues. Germline V CDR1 and CDR2: MDHEN, SYDVKM. Trimming left V 4 bases short and J 2 bases short, with 22 bases between. The TCR comes from a human donor in good health (CMV status not recorded). Some clones in this sample may be carry-over from other donors' samples. The sequencing sample was made of PBMCs. The chain joins TRBV28 to TRBJ2-3; D gene unclear. CDR3 protein: CASSSPLGSPSYTDTQYF. Here the CDR3 DNA reads TGTGCCAGCAGTTCCCCCCTGGGTAGCCCCTCCTACACAGATACGCAGTATTTT.